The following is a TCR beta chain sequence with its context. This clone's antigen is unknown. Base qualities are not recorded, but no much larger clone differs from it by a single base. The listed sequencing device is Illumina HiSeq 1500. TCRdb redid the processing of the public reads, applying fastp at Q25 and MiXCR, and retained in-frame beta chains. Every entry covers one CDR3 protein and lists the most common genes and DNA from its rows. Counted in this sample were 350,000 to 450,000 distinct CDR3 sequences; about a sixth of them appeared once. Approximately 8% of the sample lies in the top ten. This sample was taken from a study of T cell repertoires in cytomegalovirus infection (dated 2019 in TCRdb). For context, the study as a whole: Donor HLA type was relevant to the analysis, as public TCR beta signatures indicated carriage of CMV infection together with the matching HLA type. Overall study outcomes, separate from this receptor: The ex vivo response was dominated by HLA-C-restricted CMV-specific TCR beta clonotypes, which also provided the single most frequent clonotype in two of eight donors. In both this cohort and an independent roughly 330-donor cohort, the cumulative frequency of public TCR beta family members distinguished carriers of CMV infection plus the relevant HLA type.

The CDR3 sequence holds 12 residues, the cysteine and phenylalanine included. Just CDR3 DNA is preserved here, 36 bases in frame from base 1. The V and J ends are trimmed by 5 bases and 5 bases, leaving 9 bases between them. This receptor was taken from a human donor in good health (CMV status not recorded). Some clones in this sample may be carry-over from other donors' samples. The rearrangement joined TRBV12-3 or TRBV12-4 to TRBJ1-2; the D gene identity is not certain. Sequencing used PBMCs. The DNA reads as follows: TGTGCCAGCAGTCCCCCCGGGTATGGCTACACCTTC. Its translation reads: CASSPPGYGYTF.